The sequence of this T cell receptor (beta chain) was determined in a study of cytomegalovirus exposure and HLA in healthy donors. The PCR employed 60 Vbeta primers together with 13 Jbeta primers. Only in-frame clones appear in the TCRdb table, and some are missing; sequencing was by immunoSEQ multiplex PCR. The data hold over 70,000 clones, with under 80% observed a single time. CDR3 length: 16 amino acids. Germline CDR1 is MDHEN and CDR2 is SYDVKM. J gave up 4 bases and V 2 bases, and 1 base lay outside the gene matches. The V call is TRBV28, the J call TRBJ2-3; 15 bases match TRBD2. This TCR came from a man aged 30 to 45 in good health and CMV-seropositive. Sequencing input: PBMCs. The chain's CDR3 is CASSLGLAGGPDTQYF. As DNA, the CDR3 is TGTGCCAGCAGTTTAGGACTAGCGGGAGGGCCAGATACGCAGTATTTT.